The entry below describes one TCR beta chain. The specificity of this receptor is unknown. No clone much larger than this one lies a single base away; base qualities are absent. The collaborating institutions used their own protocols to collect whole blood in K2EDTA tubes. For TCRbeta analysis, collaborators shipped samples as frozen whole blood, isolated PBMCs, or DNA extracted from either of those sample types. The data stem from a study of blood T cell repertoires in COVID-19 (dated by TCRdb to about 2020). The study in broad terms: Samples covering the acute and convalescent phases of COVID-19 were provided by collaborators in the United States, Italy and Spain. The material from the prospective study consisted of cDNA or gDNA derived from T cells, B-cell-depleted T cells, or PBMCs. Deeply sampled blood TCRbeta repertoires from subjects exposed to, actively infected with, or recovered from COVID-19 were included in the dataset. A freely available public database, intended as a resource for researchers studying the immune response to SARS-CoV-2, is where the repertoires were released. The samples were drawn from two sources: the first 160 participants of the ongoing ImmuneRACE study, and some 1,300 subjects contributed by 6 global collaborators. The sample metadata nearly always contained a de-identified subject ID, COVID-19 status, age in years and sex. Where available, HLA class I and class II types were taken from metadata supplied by the sample provider and were not determined by assay-based typing. What the work shows at the level of the full study, not this receptor alone: The amount of clinical and demographic metadata varied by source and participant and was provided uncurated.

As encoded in the germline V gene (reference sequence), CDR1 is SEHNR while CDR2 is FQNEAQ. The CDR3 runs 14 residues from the cysteine to the phenylalanine. The DNA shown is the 42-base CDR3, in frame from base 1. V is pruned by 3 bases and J by 4 bases, leaving 5 bases of the junction without a gene match. TCRbeta CDR3 regions were amplified from genomic DNA by means of the immunoSEQ Assay, a bias-controlled multiplex PCR. As for how the authors treated the data: Within the assay, amplification of reference gene primers was used to estimate how many nucleated cells each sample contained. Sequence reads were collapsed and filtered to measure the absolute abundance of every unique TCRbeta CDR3 rearrangement. For each sample, productive Simpson clonality was calculated by taking the square root of Simpson's diversity index across productive rearrangements. TCRdb carries this immuneACCESS record with in-frame sequences only. Its versions omit some clonotypes, under half of them owing to an unresolved V gene in the studies checked, with the rest unexplained. The V and J calls and the clone size are those of that table, but D and trimming were determined from the DNA. The sample table contains some 280,000 clones; only one count was recorded for roughly 89% of them. Approximately 3% of the sample rests with the top ten.

The sequenced sample consisted of peripheral blood. This TCR came from a woman in her 30s with active or convalescent COVID-19. Here the chain combines TRBV7-9 and TRBJ2-7, with 8 central nucleotides matching TRBD1. The DNA is TGTGCCAGCAGCTTGGTTACAGGGGGGTACGAGCAGTACTTC. Translation gives CASSLVTGGYEQYF. Full variable domain (CDR3 extended with the reference TRBV7-9 and TRBJ2-7 proteins): DTGVSQNPRHKITKRGQNVTFRCDPISEHNRLYWYRQTLGQGPEFLTYFQNEAQLEKSRLLSDRFSAERPKGSFSTLEIQRTEQGDSAMYLCASSLVTGGYEQYFGPGTRLTVT.